The entry below gives a single TCR beta chain sequence along with its context. This entry is derived from a study of blood T cell repertoires in COVID-19. Trimming took 0 bases from V and 4 from J, leaving 9 bases between them. The CDR3 is made up of 14 amino acids. Looked up from germline, CDR1 is MNHEY and CDR2 is SMNVEV (reference sequence). Clones were sequenced by immunoSEQ multiplex PCR, and TCRdb holds only the in-frame ones, with some missing. The table lists around 380,000 clones, about 90% of them singletons. The TCR comes from a man aged 25 to 40 who had recovered from COVID-19. This chain uses TRBV27 with TRBJ1-2, with D perhaps matching TRBD1 (6 bases). Sequences were obtained from PBMCs or T cells enriched from blood (not recorded which). The CDR3 reads CASSLSLTGYGYTF. As DNA, the CDR3 is TGTGCCAGCAGTTTATCTCTGACAGGCTATGGCTACACCTTC.